This T cell receptor (beta chain) came from a study of beta chain features in type 1 diabetes. General study findings and limits: The study found fewer insertions and more deletions at VDJ junctions in type 1 diabetes patients. Among patients, naive, central memory and Treg TCRB repertoires appeared more similar than among healthy donors.

On this clone: As yet, its antigen is unknown.

The investigators reverse transcribed all of the isolated RNA, so they sequenced expressed TCRB transcripts. Samples of naive, central memory and regulatory T cells yielded a mean of around 3.7 million reads. Sequencing used immunoSEQ multiplex PCR; TCRdb keeps in-frame clones, though not all of them. The repertoire consists of under 950,000 clones, with about a sixth occurring once and the leading ten covering 0.02% to 0.03%. Sorting with CD45RO/CCR7/CD25/CD127/CD95/CD27 yielded naive, central memory, regulatory and stem-like memory CD4+ cells. The material sequenced was naive CD4+ T cells from blood. The sequence was obtained from a woman aged 18-29 years in good health.

CDR3 residues: CASSPSPAGGQAGELFF. The DNA of the CDR3 is TGCGCCAGCAGTCCCTCTCCGGCGGGAGGACAAGCCGGGGAGCTGTTTTTT. The chain has TRBV5-1 and TRBJ2-2; TRBD2 aligns across 8 bases. The J segment lost 6 bases and the V segment lost 5 bases, leaving 15 bases of the junction unmatched. The CDR3 is 17 residues long. Germline V CDR1 and CDR2: SGHRS, YFSETQ.